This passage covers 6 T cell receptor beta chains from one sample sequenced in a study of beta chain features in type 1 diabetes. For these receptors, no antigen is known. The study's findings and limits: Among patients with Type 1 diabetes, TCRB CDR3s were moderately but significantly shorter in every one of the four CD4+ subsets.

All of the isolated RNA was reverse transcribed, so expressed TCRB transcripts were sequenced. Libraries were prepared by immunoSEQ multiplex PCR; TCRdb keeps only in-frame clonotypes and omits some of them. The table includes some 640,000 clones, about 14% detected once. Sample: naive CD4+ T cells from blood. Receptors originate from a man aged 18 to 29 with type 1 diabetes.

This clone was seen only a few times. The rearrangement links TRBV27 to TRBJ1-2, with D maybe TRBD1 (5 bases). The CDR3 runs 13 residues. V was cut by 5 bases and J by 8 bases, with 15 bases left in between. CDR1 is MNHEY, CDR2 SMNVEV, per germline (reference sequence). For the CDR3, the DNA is TGTGCCAGCAGTGTTCACCAGGGATTGGGCTACACCTTC. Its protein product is CASSVHQGLGYTF.

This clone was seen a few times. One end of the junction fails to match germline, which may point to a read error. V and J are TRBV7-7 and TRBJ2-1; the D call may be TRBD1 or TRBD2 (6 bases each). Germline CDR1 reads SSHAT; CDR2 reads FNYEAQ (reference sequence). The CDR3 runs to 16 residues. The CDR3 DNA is TGTGCTAGCAGCTTAGGAGGGGGAAGATCCTACAATGAGCAGTTCTTC. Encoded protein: CASSLGGGRSYNEQFF.

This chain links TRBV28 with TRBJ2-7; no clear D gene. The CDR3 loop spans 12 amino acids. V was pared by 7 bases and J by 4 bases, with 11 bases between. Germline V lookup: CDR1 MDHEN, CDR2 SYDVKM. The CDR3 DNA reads TGTGCCAGCACCGCCTCTCCGTACGAGCAGTACTTC. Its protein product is CASTASPYEQYF.

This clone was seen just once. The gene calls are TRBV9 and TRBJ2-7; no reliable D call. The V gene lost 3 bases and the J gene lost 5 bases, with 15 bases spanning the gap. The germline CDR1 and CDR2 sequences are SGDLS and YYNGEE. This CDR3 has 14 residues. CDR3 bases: TGTGCCAGCAGCGCCTCCAGTGTAGTCAACGAGCAGTACTTC. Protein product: CASSASSVVNEQYF.

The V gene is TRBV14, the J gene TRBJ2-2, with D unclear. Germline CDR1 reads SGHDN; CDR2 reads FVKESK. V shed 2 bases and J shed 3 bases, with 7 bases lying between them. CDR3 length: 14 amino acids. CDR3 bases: TGTGCCAGCAGCCAATGGGTAGACACCGGGGAGCTGTTTTTT. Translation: CASSQWVDTGELFF. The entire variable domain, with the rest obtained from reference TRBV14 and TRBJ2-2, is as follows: EAGVTQFPSHSVIEKGQTVTLRCDPISGHDNLYWYRRVMGKEIKFLLHFVKESKQDESGMPNNRFLAERTGGTYSTLKVQPAELEDSGVYFCASSQWVDTGELFFGEGSRLTVL.

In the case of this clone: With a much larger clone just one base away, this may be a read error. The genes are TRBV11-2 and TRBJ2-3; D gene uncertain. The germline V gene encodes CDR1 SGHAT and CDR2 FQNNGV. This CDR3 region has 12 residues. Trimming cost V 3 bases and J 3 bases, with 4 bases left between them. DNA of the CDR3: TGTGCCAGCAGCTTGCATACAGATACGCAGTATTTT. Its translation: CASSLHTDTQYF. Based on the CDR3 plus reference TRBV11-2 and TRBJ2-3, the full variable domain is EAGVAQSPRYKIIEKRQSVAFWCNPISGHATLYWYQQILGQGPKLLIQFQNNGVVDDSQLPKDRFSAERLKGVDSTLKIQPAKLEDSAVYLCASSLHTDTQYFGPGTRLTVL.